This T cell receptor beta chain was observed in a study of cytomegalovirus exposure and HLA in healthy donors. Study-wide findings and caveats: In an earlier analysis, in some 540 donors, most V segments appeared productive either ~90% or ~30% of the time. Later analysis suggested links between common viral pathogens and several top significant clusters.

Each donor was healthy, and each was a bone marrow donor. Amplification used 60 Vbeta primers and 13 Jbeta primers. Per the study methods: In a later analysis, approximately 80 million unique TCR beta chains included roughly 11 million shared by two or more donors. Assay: immunoSEQ multiplex PCR; the TCRdb copy retains only in-frame clones and omits some. V and J calls and clone size are given by that table; D and trimming were obtained from the DNA. Of 200,000 to 250,000 clones listed, 75% to 90% were seen once; the top ten hold 0.9% to 1.1%. Details on this clone: Its specificity is unknown.

V gave up 8 bases and J gave up 5 bases, with 15 bases separating them. The CDR3 has 13 amino acids. Germline loops: CDR1 MDHEN, CDR2 SYDVKM. This chain joins TRBV28 and TRBJ1-1; TRBD1 is a possible D gene (5 bases). Sequences were obtained from PBMCs. The source of this sequence is a young woman in good health and CMV-seronegative. As DNA, the CDR3 is TGTGCCAGCGTCAAGGGGAGGCGAACTGAAGCTTTCTTT. Protein sequence: CASVKGRRTEAFF.